Below, 28 T cell receptor beta chains from the same sample are listed, as sequenced in a study of vaccination effects on CD4 cells after COVID-19. Their cognate antigens are unknown. Clones were read by immunoSEQ multiplex PCR, and TCRdb kept only the in-frame ones, dropping some. The data hold roughly 26,000 clones, with roughly 74% observed a single time. Antigen-specific CD4+ T cells were expanded with viral peptide pools in the ViraFEST assay before sequencing. Subsequent to 10 days of culture, CD4+ T cells were isolated. Infection with SARS-CoV-2 occurred in the person between March and December 2020, and PCR confirmed it. Sequencing was performed on CD4+ T cells from PBMCs cultured with HCoV-NL63 spike peptides, taken before COVID-19 vaccination. Source of these receptors: a human donor who had a prior SARS-CoV-2 infection.

V is TRBV15 and J is TRBJ1-6; tentatively, D is TRBD1 (6 bases). Germline V CDR1 and CDR2: LNHNV, YYDKDF (reference sequence). V was trimmed by 1 base and J by 9 bases, leaving 13 bases between them. The CDR3 runs to 15 residues. CDR3 nucleotides: TGTGCCACCAGCAGAGGCGGAGTGGGGGCTTCACCCCTCCACTTT. It codes for CATSRGGVGASPLHF.

The chain links TRBV3-1 (or the pseudogene TRBV3-2) to TRBJ2-7; D is possibly TRBD1 or TRBD2 (7 bases each). The CDR3 totals 16 residues. CDR1 and CDR2 from the germline V gene are LGHDT and YNNKEL (reference sequence). Trimming took 0 bases from V and 9 from J, leaving 21 bases between them. Here the CDR3 reads CASSQDQGGSAVGQYF. The CDR3 DNA reads TGTGCCAGCAGCCAAGATCAGGGGGGGTCAGCGGTTGGGCAGTACTTC.

This chain uses TRBV12-3 or TRBV12-4 with TRBJ2-7, with a tentative D call TRBD2 (6 bases). The CDR3 is 13 amino acids. V was cut by 4 bases and J by 6 bases, with 13 bases left in between. The CDR3 DNA reads TGTGCCAGCAGTTCCAGCGGGTGGTTCGAGCAGTACTTC. It yields the protein CASSSSGWFEQYF.

The chain uses TRBV1 and TRBJ1-6. TRBV1 is a recognized pseudogene. The CDR3 totals 13 residues. This chain's CDR3 is CTERRPYNSPLHF. CDR3 sequence (DNA): TGCACCGAACGGCGGCCCTATAATTCACCCCTCCACTTT.

This clone was found once. This chain links TRBV18 with TRBJ1-1; TRBD1 might be the D (5 bases). V dropped 1 base and J dropped 2 bases, with 14 bases sitting between them. Germline assignment: CDR1 KGHSH and CDR2 LQKENI. This CDR3 contains 16 residues. The CDR3 DNA is TGTGCCAGCTCACCACACGAAGGGGACCTAAACACTGAAGCTTTCTTT. It yields the protein CASSPHEGDLNTEAFF.

The V call is TRBV15, the J call TRBJ2-3; D remains ambiguous. The ends were cut back, 0 bases at V and 8 bases at J, with 12 bases in the middle. Looked up from germline, CDR1 is LNHNV and CDR2 is YYDKDF (reference sequence). The CDR3 is 14 amino acids. The CDR3 nucleotides read TGTGCCACCAGCAGAGACTTGGATTTAGGTACGCAGTATTTT. Amino acids: CATSRDLDLGTQYF.

This chain uses TRBV9 with TRBJ2-1; 10 positions match TRBD1. The ends lost 6 bases at V and 7 bases at J; junction bases unmatched: 4. CDR1 is SGDLS and CDR2 is YYNGEE in the germline V gene. This CDR3 spans 13 amino acids. The CDR3 sequence is CASNRDRGNEQFF. The CDR3, as DNA: TGTGCCAGCAACCGGGACAGGGGTAATGAGCAGTTCTTC.

This chain uses TRBV7-2 with TRBJ2-1, with 12 positions matching TRBD2. CDR1 and CDR2 from the germline V gene are SGHTA and FQGNSA. The CDR3 covers 17 residues. The V gene end was trimmed by 5 bases and the J gene end by 5 bases; junction bases not matched to a gene: 10. The CDR3 reads CASSGVTSGRPNNEQFF. The CDR3 nucleotides read TGTGCCAGCAGCGGGGTAACTAGCGGGAGGCCAAACAATGAGCAGTTCTTC.

The V and J genes are TRBV11-3 and TRBJ2-7, with 7 bases fitting TRBD2. The CDR3 is 16 residues long. Germline V lookup: CDR1 SGHNT, CDR2 YENEEA. The trim removed 1 base at V and 3 bases at J, leaving 9 bases unmatched. The CDR3: CASSLVSTGGGYEQYF. CDR3 coding DNA: TGTGCCAGCAGCTTAGTTTCGACGGGGGGTGGCTACGAGCAGTACTTC.

The chain couples TRBV30 to TRBJ2-5; 9 bases are shared with TRBD2. With V trimmed by 2 bases and J by 5 bases, 9 bases remained unmatched. The CDR3 contains 15 residues. The germline V gene has CDR1 GTSNPN and CDR2 SVGIG (reference sequence). CDR3 region: CAWSFGRGGDETQYF. CDR3 in DNA: TGTGCCTGGAGTTTCGGGCGGGGGGGCGACGAGACCCAGTACTTC.

The chain recombines TRBV2 with TRBJ1-4, with D perhaps matching TRBD1 (5 bases). Germline loops: CDR1 SNHLY, CDR2 FYNNEI. This CDR3 is 14 amino acids long. The V gene lost 6 bases and the J gene lost 0 bases, with 8 bases spanning the gap. CDR3: CASSPGTTNEKLFF. In DNA form, the CDR3 reads TGTGCCAGCAGCCCAGGGACAACTAATGAAAAACTGTTTTTT.

The rearrangement joins TRBV10-3 to TRBJ2-3; D might be TRBD2 (6 bases). Between the trimmed V and J ends, which lost 6 bases and 6 bases, there was a span of 13 bases. The CDR3 length is 13 residues. From germline, CDR1 is ENHRY and CDR2 SYGVKD. CDR3 protein: CAISRDFQDTQYF. The CDR3 bases are TGTGCCATCAGCCGGGACTTTCAGGATACGCAGTATTTT.

This chain joins TRBV28 and TRBJ2-1; D unclear. CDR3 length: 15 residues. Trimming cost V 7 bases and J 0 bases, with 13 bases left between them. From germline, CDR1 is MDHEN and CDR2 SYDVKM. As DNA, the CDR3 is TGTGCCAGCATGGAGCCCCCGAGCTCCTACAATGAGCAGTTCTTC. Amino acid sequence: CASMEPPSSYNEQFF.

The chain couples TRBV20-1 to TRBJ2-3; TRBD2 might be the D (5 bases). In germline, CDR1 is DFQATT, CDR2 SNEGSKA (reference sequence). CDR3 length equals 16 residues. The V end lost 3 bases, the J end lost 0 bases, and 16 bases lay between the germline ends. The CDR3 DNA sequence: TGCAGTGCTAGTTCCCCTAGAGGGTCTAGCACAGATACGCAGTATTTT. It yields the protein CSASSPRGSSTDTQYF.

J is TRBJ2-1 and V is TRBV6-5; a possible D gene is TRBD1 (6 bases). The CDR3 is made up of 14 amino acids. With 5 bases removed from V and 2 bases from J, the gap between germline ends came to 10 bases. The germline CDR1 and CDR2 sequences are MNHEY and SVGAGI. The CDR3 DNA sequence: TGTGCCAGCAGTCTAGGACAGCCCTACAATGAGCAGTTCTTC. Its protein is CASSLGQPYNEQFF.

A single count supports this clone. This rearrangement joins TRBV7-2 to TRBJ2-1; 9 bases agree with TRBD2. V trimming: 5 bases; J trimming: 6 bases; junction bases outside the gene matches: 8. The germline V gene encodes CDR1 SGHTA and CDR2 FQGNSA. This CDR3 spans 15 amino acids. The CDR3 reads CASSAGTSRLNEQFF. DNA for the CDR3: TGTGCCAGCAGCGCCGGGACTAGCCGTCTCAATGAGCAGTTCTTC.

This clone was detected once. The rearrangement joins TRBV4-2 to TRBJ2-5, with TRBD1 matching 7 bases. Germline V CDR1 and CDR2: LGHNA, YNFKEQ. There are 17 residues in the CDR3. After removal of 1 base from V and 0 bases from J, the junction contained 8 bases not matched to a gene. The CDR3 protein is CASSQGGEGAYQETQYF. The CDR3 DNA sequence: TGTGCCAGCAGCCAAGGGGGCGAGGGGGCCTACCAAGAGACCCAGTACTTC.

This chain connects TRBV7-8 to TRBJ1-2; D possibly corresponds to TRBD1 (5 bases). Germline values: CDR1 SGHVS, CDR2 FQNEAQ. The CDR3 is 17 residues long. V gave up 1 base and J gave up 3 bases, with 18 bases separating them. CDR3 residues: CASSLVIVPTGDYGYTF. The CDR3 nucleotides are TGTGCCAGCAGCTTAGTAATAGTTCCCACAGGCGACTATGGCTACACCTTC. Full variable domain (missing parts from reference TRBV7-8 and TRBJ1-2): GAGVSQSPRYKVAKRGQDVALRCDPISGHVSLFWYQQALGQGPEFLTYFQNEAQLDKSGLPSDRFFAERPEGSVSTLKIQRTQQEDSAVYLCASSLVIVPTGDYGYTFGSGTRLTVV.

The chain uses TRBV10-3 and TRBJ1-5, with D hard to call. The germline V gene has CDR1 ENHRY and CDR2 SYGVKD. Trimming took off 0 bases at V and 0 bases at J, with 9 bases between the two ends. The CDR3 is 16 residues long. CDR3 protein: CAISESQGFSNQPQHF. The CDR3 DNA is TGTGCCATCAGTGAGTCGCAAGGATTTAGCAATCAGCCCCAGCATTTT.

The J gene is TRBJ2-2, the V gene TRBV27; 9 nucleotides agree with TRBD1. In germline, CDR1 is MNHEY, CDR2 SMNVEV (reference sequence). The V segment lost 6 bases and the J segment 0 bases; nucleotides outside the gene matches: 14. The CDR3 sequence is 19 residues long. CDR3: CASRIFGVTGGPNTGELFF. As DNA, the CDR3 is TGTGCCAGCAGAATTTTTGGGGTTACAGGGGGCCCGAACACCGGGGAGCTGTTTTTT.

The rearrangement joins TRBV15 to TRBJ2-3, with 11 bases that match TRBD1. Germline assignment: CDR1 LNHNV and CDR2 YYDKDF (reference sequence). This CDR3 is 15 amino acids long. The junction had 2 bases not matched to a gene; V was cut back by 2 bases and J by 4 bases. The CDR3 coding sequence is TGTGCCACCAGCAGACGGACAGGGGGCGCAGATACGCAGTATTTT. Translated, it gives CATSRRTGGADTQYF.

This clone was seen just once. This CDR3 reads CASSFSVVRGYTF. CDR3 in DNA: TGTGCCAGCAGTTTCTCCGTTGTGCGTGGCTACACCTTC. This rearrangement joins TRBV6-5 to TRBJ1-2; D ambiguous. Germline V gene lookup returns CDR1 MNHEY and CDR2 SVGAGI. The V and J ends lost 4 bases and 7 bases respectively, with 13 bases between them. The CDR3 sequence is 13 residues long.

The gene calls are TRBV7-2 and TRBJ2-2; weak D call: TRBD1 (7 bases). With 2 bases removed from V and 5 bases from J, the gap between germline ends came to 12 bases. Germline-derived CDR1 and CDR2 are SGHTA and FQGNSA. CDR3 length: 15 residues. The CDR3 here is CASSLNRGGTGELFF. CDR3 in DNA: TGTGCCAGCAGCTTAAACAGGGGAGGAACCGGGGAGCTGTTTTTT.

The J gene is TRBJ2-3, the V gene TRBV19; the D gene is possibly TRBD2 (7 bases). CDR1 and CDR2 (germline): LNHDA, SQIVND (reference sequence). V lost 4 bases and J 6 bases, leaving 20 bases between the germline ends. This CDR3 comprises 16 residues. The CDR3 DNA reads TGTGCCAGTAGTAACCGCCTGGTGGGGGGGCCGGATACGCAGTATTTT. Protein: CASSNRLVGGPDTQYF.

The J gene is TRBJ2-7, the V gene TRBV7-9; possibly TRBD2 for D (5 bases). CDR3 length equals 14 residues. Germline V gene data show CDR1 as SEHNR and CDR2 as FQNEAQ (reference sequence). V lost 5 bases and J 10 bases, leaving 21 bases between the germline ends. CDR3 coding DNA: TGTGCCAGCAGCCCACCGCGGGTTTGGGCGATCCAGTACTTC. Residues: CASSPPRVWAIQYF.

The rearrangement joins TRBV5-1 to TRBJ1-1; no firm D call. This CDR3 spans 13 amino acids. Per the germline V gene, CDR1 is SGHRS and CDR2 is YFSETQ. Trimming took 0 bases from V and 0 from J, leaving 3 bases between them. CDR3 residues: CASSLVVNTEAFF. CDR3 DNA: TGCGCCAGCAGCTTGGTAGTGAACACTGAAGCTTTCTTT.

The chain combines TRBV6-5 with TRBJ2-2; D not certain. Trimming cost V 8 bases and J 3 bases, with 16 bases left between them. The germline gives CDR1 MNHEY, CDR2 SVGAGI. CDR3 size: 15 residues. The CDR3 spells CASGVLGIDTGELFF. In DNA, the CDR3 is TGTGCCAGCGGGGTGCTTGGCATTGACACCGGGGAGCTGTTTTTT.

With regard to this clone: The junction departs from germline at one end; a sequencing error may be responsible. V usage is TRBV2 and J usage is TRBJ1-1; no clear D. CDR3 length: 15 amino acids. CDR1 is SNHLY and CDR2 is FYNNEI in the germline V gene. The CDR3 coding sequence is TGTACCAGCAGTGAAATCCTGCCCCTCGTGGGGGAAGCTTTCTTT. Residues: CTSSEILPLVGEAFF.